This TCR beta chain was identified in a study of blood T cell repertoires in COVID-19. Study-level information: T cells, B-cell-depleted T cells, or PBMCs provided the cDNA or gDNA that served as material.

Authors' methods: For nucleated cells, counts were estimated from reference gene primer amplification. Some clones are missing from TCRdb's copy, which holds only in-frame ones; the method was immunoSEQ multiplex PCR. D and trimming come from the DNA, and the V and J calls and clone size come from that table. The table includes 270,000 or so clones, about 85% detected once. Germline V gene lookup returns CDR1 LNHDA and CDR2 SQIVND (reference sequence). V shed 1 base and J shed 0 bases, with 12 bases lying between them. This CDR3 comprises 16 residues. Contact with a PCR-confirmed or clinician-diagnosed COVID-19 case occurred within 2 weeks of entry.

This chain uses TRBV19 with TRBJ1-1; no definite D call. The sample comprised PBMCs or T cells enriched from blood (not recorded which). The sequence came from a woman between 45 and 65 years old who had been exposed to COVID-19. The CDR3, as DNA: TGTGCCAGTAGTATAGCTAATGACAACATGAACACTGAAGCTTTCTTT. It translates to CASSIANDNMNTEAFF.